These 2 T cell receptor beta chains came from one sample sequenced in a study of cytomegalovirus exposure and HLA in healthy donors. 13 Jbeta primers and 60 Vbeta primers were used for the PCR. Sequencing was performed with immunoSEQ multiplex PCR; in TCRdb, only in-frame clones are kept and a portion is missing. The sample is made up of some 200,000 clones, and the top ten hold less than 0.9% of it. What was sequenced was PBMCs. The receptor source for this set is a boy aged 10-17 years in good health and CMV-seronegative.

The chain recombines TRBV5-8 with TRBJ1-1, with 12 positions matching TRBD1. Trimming at V came to 3 bases and at J to 3 bases, leaving 9 bases not matched to a gene. Germline V gene sequence: CDR1 SGHTS, CDR2 YDEGEE. The CDR3 covers 17 residues. CDR3 amino acids: CASSWGQGAVGDTEAFF. CDR3 sequence (DNA): TGTGCCAGCAGCTGGGGACAGGGGGCTGTTGGAGACACTGAAGCTTTCTTT.

The chain couples TRBV5-8 to TRBJ1-1, with D possibly matching TRBD1 (5 bases). Germline-derived CDR1 and CDR2 are SGHTS and YDEGEE. Trimming took off 2 bases at V and 0 bases at J, with 14 bases between the two ends. The CDR3 has 16 amino acids. The CDR3 DNA follows: TGTGCCAGCAGCTTCGGGGGATTCGGGTTGAACACTGAAGCTTTCTTT. It is translated as CASSFGGFGLNTEAFF. The full variable domain, in which reference TRBV5-8 and TRBJ1-1 provide the parts outside the CDR3, is EAGVTQSPTHLIKTRGQQATLRCSPISGHTSVYWYQQALGLGLQFLLWYDEGEERNRGNFPPRFSGRQFPNYSSELNVNALELEDSALYLCASSFGGFGLNTEAFFGQGTRLTVV.